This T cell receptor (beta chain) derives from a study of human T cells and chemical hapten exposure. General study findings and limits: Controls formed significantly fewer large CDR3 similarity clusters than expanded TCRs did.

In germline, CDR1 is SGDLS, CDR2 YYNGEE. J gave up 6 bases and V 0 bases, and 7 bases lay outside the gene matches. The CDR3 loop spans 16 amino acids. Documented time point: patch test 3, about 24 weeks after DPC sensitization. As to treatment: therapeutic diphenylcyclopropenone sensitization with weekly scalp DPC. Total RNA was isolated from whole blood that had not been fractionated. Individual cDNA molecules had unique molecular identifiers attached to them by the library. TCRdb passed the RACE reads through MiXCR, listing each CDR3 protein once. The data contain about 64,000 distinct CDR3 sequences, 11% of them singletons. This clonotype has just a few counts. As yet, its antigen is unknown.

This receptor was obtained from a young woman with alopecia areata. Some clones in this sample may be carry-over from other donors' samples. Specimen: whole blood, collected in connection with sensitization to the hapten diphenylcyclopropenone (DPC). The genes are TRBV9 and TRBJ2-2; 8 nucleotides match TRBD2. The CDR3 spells CASSVEGTRKSGELFF. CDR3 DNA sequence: TGTGCCAGCAGCGTAGAAGGGACTAGGAAGTCCGGGGAGCTGTTTTTT. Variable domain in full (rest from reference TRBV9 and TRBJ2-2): DSGVTQTPKHLITATGQRVTLRCSPRSGDLSVYWYQQSLDQGLQFLIQYYNGEERAKGNILERFSAQQFPDLHSELNLSSLELGDSALYFCASSVEGTRKSGELFFGEGSRLTVL.